Following are 6 T cell receptor beta chains from one sample sequenced in a study of blood T cell repertoires in COVID-19. Assay used: immunoSEQ multiplex PCR; TCRdb lists only in-frame clones, some missing. Altogether some 89,000 clones are present, around nine tenths being singletons, with the ten largest covering 15%. Sequencing was carried out using peripheral blood. Receptors were obtained from a human donor in a cohort sampled during active COVID-19.

The chain is built from TRBV19 and TRBJ2-2; D gene uncertain. CDR3 length: 15 residues. Germline V gene sequence: CDR1 LNHDA, CDR2 SQIVND (reference sequence). V lost 0 bases, J lost 4 bases, and 9 bases lay in between. This chain's CDR3 is CASSIERVSTGELFF. In DNA, the CDR3 is TGTGCCAGTAGTATAGAGCGAGTATCCACCGGGGAGCTGTTTTTT.

The chain recombines TRBV15 with TRBJ2-1; the match to TRBD2 covers 13 bases. The germline V gene encodes CDR1 LNHNV and CDR2 YYDKDF (reference sequence). Unmatched junction bases numbered 10, after V lost 1 base and J lost 7 bases. This CDR3 region has 18 residues. CDR3 sequence: CATSRAAGTSGKRNEQFF. CDR3 DNA: TGTGCCACCAGCAGAGCCGCTGGGACTAGCGGGAAGAGGAATGAGCAGTTCTTC.

This clone was observed a single time. The chain joins TRBV20-1 to TRBJ1-2; D gene uncertain. CDR1 is DFQATT, CDR2 SNEGSKA, per germline (reference sequence). CDR3 size: 15 residues. The ends were cut back, 3 bases at V and 0 bases at J, with 14 bases in the middle. The CDR3 DNA is TGCAGTGCTAGTCTCGTCTCGGTAACTAACTATGGCTACACCTTC. This sequence encodes CSASLVSVTNYGYTF.

The chain employs TRBV7-3 and TRBJ2-7; 7 bases match TRBD2. J was trimmed by 7 bases and V by 5 bases; bases with no gene match: 8. Looked up from germline, CDR1 is SGHTA and CDR2 is FQGTGA. The CDR3 length is 13 residues. CDR3 nucleotide sequence: TGTGCCAGCAGCGAAAGTGGGGGGGAAGAGCAGTACTTC. Amino acid sequence: CASSESGGEEQYF.

The chain employs TRBV6-2 or TRBV6-3 and TRBJ2-3; tentative D call: TRBD1 (7 bases). This CDR3 is built from 14 residues. Germline lookup yields CDR1 MNHEY and CDR2 SVGEGT. V was trimmed by 5 bases and J by 3 bases, leaving 12 bases between them. In nucleotides, the CDR3 is TGTGCCAGCAGTGACCCAGGGGGGACAGATACGCAGTATTTT. It specifies CASSDPGGTDTQYF.

A remark on this clone: The sample has other DNA sequences that encode this CDR3 too. V is TRBV6-2 or TRBV6-3 and J is TRBJ2-7; D call uncertain. V was cut by 3 bases and J by 1 base, with 7 bases left in between. Germline V gene sequence: CDR1 MNHEY, CDR2 SVGEGT. This CDR3 spans 13 amino acids. The CDR3 region has the DNA TGTGCCAGCAGTTATTCGGTTTCCTACGAGCAGTACTTC. This gives the protein CASSYSVSYEQYF.